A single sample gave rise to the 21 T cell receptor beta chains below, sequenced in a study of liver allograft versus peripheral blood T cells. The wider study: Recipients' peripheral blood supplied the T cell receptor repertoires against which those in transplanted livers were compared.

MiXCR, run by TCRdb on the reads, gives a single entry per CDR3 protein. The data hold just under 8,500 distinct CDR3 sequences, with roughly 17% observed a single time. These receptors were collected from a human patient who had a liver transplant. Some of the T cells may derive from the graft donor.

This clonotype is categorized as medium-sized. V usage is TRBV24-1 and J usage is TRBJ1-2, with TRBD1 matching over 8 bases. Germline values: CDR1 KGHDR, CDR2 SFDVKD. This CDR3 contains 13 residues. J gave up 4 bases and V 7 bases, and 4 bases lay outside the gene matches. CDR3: CATSAGGSYGYTF. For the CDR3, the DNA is TGTGCCACCAGCGCAGGGGGCAGCTATGGCTACACCTTC.

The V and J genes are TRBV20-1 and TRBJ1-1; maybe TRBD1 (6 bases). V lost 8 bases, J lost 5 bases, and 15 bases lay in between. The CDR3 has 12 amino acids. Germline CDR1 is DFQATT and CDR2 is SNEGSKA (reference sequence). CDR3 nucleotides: TGCAGTTCCCCACAGGGTACAACTGAAGCTTTCTTT. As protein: CSSPQGTTEAFF.

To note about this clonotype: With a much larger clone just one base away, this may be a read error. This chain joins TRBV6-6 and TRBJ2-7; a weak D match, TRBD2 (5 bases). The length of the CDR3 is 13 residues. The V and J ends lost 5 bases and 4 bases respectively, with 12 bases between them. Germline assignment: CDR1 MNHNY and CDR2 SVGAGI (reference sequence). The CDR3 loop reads CASSPRGLYEQYF. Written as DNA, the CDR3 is TGTGCCAGCAGTCCTAGAGGGCTTTACGAGCAGTACTTC.

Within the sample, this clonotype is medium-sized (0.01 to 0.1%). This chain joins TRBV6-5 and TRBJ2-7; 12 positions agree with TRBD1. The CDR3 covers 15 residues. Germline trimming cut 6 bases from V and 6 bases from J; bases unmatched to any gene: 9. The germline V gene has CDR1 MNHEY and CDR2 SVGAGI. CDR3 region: CASSPPGQGAGEQYF. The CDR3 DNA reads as TGTGCCAGCAGCCCCCCGGGACAGGGGGCGGGCGAGCAGTACTTC.

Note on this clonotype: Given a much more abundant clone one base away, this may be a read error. The CDR3 DNA reads as TGTGCCAGCAGAGTTAGTCAGCCCTCATGGGACTATGGCTACACCTTC. Protein sequence: CASRVSQPSWDYGYTF. This chain links TRBV6-6 with TRBJ1-2; D uncertain. Trimming shortened V by 6 bases and J by 3 bases, and 20 bases separated the two germline ends. The CDR3 spans 16 residues. Germline assignment: CDR1 MNHNY and CDR2 SVGAGI (reference sequence).

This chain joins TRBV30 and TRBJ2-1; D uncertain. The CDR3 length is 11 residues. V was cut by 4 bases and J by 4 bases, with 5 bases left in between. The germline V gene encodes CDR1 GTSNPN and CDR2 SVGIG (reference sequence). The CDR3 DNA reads TGTGCCTGGAAGAATTACAATGAGCAGTTCTTC. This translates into CAWKNYNEQFF.

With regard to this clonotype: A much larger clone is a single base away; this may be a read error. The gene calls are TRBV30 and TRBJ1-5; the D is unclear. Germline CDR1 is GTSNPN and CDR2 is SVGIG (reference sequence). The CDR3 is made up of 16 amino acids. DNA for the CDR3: TGTGCCTGGAGTGTACGTACTCCCTATAGCAATCAGTCCCAGCATTTT. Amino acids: CAWSVRTPYSNQSQHF.

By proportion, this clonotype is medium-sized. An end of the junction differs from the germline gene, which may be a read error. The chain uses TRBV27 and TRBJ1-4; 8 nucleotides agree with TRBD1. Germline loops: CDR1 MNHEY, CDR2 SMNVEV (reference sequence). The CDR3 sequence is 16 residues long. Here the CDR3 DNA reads TGTGCCAGCACCGACAGGGGAAGAGGGCGTAATCAAAAACTGTTTTTT. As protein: CASTDRGRGRNQKLFF.

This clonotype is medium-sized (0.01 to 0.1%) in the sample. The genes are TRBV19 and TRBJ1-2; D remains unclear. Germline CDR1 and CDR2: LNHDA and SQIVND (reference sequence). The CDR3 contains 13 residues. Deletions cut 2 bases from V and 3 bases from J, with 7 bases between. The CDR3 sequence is CASSIRRDYGYTF. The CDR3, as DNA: TGTGCCAGTAGTATAAGGCGCGACTATGGCTACACCTTC.

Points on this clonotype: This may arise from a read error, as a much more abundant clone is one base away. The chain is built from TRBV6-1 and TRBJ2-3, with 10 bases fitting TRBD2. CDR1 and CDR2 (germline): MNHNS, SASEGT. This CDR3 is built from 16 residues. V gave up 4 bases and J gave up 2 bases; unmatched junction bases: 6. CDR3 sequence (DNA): TGTGCCAGCAGTGTACTTCTAGCGGGGGACACAGATACGCAGTATTTT. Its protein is CASSVLLAGDTDTQYF.

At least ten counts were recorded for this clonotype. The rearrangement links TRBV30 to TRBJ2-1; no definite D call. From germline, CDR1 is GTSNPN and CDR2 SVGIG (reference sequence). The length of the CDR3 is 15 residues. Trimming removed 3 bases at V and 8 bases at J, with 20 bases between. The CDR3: CAWSPDSPTFDEQFF. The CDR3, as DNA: TGTGCCTGGAGCCCTGACTCGCCTACCTTCGATGAGCAGTTCTTC.

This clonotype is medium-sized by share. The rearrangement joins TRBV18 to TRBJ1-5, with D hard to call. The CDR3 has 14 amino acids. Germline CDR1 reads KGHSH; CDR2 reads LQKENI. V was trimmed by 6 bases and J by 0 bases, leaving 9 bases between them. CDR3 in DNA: TGTGCCAGCTCGCTAGGTTTTAGCAATCAGCCCCAGCATTTT. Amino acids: CASSLGFSNQPQHF.

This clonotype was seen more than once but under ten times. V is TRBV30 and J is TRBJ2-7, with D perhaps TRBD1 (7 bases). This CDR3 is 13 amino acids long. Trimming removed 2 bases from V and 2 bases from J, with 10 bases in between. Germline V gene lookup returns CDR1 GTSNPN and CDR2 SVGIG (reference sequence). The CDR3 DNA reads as TGTGCCTGGAGTCGGGGGACAGCCTACGAGCAGTACTTC. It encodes CAWSRGTAYEQYF.

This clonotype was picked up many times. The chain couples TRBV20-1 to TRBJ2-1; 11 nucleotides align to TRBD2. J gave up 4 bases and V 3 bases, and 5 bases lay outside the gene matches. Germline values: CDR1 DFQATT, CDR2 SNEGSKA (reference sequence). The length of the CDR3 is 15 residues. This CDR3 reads CSARGTSGSYNEQFF. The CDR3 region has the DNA TGCAGTGCTAGGGGAACTAGCGGGAGTTACAATGAGCAGTTCTTC.

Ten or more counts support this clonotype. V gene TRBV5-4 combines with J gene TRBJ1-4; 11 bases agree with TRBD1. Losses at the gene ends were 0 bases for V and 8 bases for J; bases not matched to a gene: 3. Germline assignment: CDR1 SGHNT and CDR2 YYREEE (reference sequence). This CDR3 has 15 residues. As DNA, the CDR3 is TGTGCCAGCAGCTTGGCCGGGACAGGGGGAGAAAAACTGTTTTTT. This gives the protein CASSLAGTGGEKLFF.

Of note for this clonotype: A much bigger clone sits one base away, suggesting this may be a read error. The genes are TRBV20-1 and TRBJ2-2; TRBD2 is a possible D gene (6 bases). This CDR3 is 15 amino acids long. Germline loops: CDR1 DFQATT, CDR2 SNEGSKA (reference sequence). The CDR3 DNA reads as TGCAGTGCCTCCTCGCGGGGTCTTAACACCAGGGAGCTGTTTTTT. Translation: CSASSRGLNTRELFF.

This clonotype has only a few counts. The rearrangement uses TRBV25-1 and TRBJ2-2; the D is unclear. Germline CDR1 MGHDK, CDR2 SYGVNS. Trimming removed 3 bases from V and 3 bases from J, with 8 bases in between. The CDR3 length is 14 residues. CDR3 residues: CASSDGPYTGELFF. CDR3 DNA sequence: TGTGCCAGCAGTGACGGTCCTTACACCGGGGAGCTGTTTTTT. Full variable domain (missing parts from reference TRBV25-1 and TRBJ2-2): EADIYQTPRYLVIGTGKKITLECSQTMGHDKMYWYQQDPGMELHLIHYSYGVNSTEKGDLSSESTVSRIRTEHFPLTLESARPSHTSQYLCASSDGPYTGELFFGEGSRLTVL.

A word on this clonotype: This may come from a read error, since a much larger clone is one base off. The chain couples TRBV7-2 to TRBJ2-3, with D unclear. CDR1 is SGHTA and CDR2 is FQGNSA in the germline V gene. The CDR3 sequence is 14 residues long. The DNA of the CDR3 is TGTGCCAACAGCCCAGACTTAAACACAGATACGCAGTATTTT. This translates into CANSPDLNTDTQYF.

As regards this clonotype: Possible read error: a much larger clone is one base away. The CDR3 here is CASSRTGNRNTIYF. CDR3 in DNA: TGTGCCAGCAGCCGGACAGGGAATAGAAACACCATATATTTT. V gene TRBV6-5 combines with J gene TRBJ1-3, with 8 bases identical to TRBD1. Looked up from germline, CDR1 is MNHEY and CDR2 is SVGAGI. The CDR3 runs 14 residues. The V gene end was trimmed by 6 bases and the J gene end by 5 bases; junction bases not matched to a gene: 6.

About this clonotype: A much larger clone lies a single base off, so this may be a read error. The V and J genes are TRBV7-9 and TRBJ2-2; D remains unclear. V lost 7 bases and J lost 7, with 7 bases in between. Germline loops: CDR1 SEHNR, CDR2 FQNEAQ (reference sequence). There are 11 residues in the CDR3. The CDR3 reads CASIASGELFF. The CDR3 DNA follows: TGTGCCAGCATCGCGAGCGGGGAGCTGTTTTTT.

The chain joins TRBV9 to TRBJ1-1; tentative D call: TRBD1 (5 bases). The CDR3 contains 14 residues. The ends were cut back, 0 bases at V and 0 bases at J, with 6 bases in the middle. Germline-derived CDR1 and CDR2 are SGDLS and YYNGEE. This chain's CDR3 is CASSVEGLNTEAFF. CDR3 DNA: TGTGCCAGCAGCGTAGAGGGGCTGAACACTGAAGCTTTCTTT.